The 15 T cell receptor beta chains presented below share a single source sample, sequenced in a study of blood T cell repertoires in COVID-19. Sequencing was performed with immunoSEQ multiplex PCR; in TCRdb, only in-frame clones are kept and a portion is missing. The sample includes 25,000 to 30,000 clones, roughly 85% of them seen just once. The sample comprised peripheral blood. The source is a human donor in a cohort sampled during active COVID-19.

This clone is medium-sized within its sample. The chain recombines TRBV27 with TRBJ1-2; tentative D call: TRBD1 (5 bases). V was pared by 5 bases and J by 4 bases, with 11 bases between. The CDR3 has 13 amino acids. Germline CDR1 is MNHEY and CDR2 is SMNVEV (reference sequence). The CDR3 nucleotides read TGTGCCAGCAGTCCAGGGACTCTCTATGGCTACACCTTC. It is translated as CASSPGTLYGYTF.

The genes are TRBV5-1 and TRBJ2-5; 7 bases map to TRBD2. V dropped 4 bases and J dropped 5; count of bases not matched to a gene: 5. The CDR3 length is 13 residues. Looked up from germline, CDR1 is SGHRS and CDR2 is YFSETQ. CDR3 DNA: TGCGCCAGCAGCCCGGGGGGTTGGGAGACCCAGTACTTC. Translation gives CASSPGGWETQYF.

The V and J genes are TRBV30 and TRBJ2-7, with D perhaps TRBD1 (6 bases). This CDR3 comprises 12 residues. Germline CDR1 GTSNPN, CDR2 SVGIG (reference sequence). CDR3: CALNRVSHEQYF. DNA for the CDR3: TGTGCTTTGAACAGGGTTTCCCACGAGCAGTACTTC.

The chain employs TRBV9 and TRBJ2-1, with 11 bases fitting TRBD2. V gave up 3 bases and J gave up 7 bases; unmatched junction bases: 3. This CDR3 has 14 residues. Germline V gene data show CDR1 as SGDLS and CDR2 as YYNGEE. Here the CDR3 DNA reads TGTGCCAGCAGCGAGGGACTAGCGGTTAATGAGCAGTTCTTC. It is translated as CASSEGLAVNEQFF.

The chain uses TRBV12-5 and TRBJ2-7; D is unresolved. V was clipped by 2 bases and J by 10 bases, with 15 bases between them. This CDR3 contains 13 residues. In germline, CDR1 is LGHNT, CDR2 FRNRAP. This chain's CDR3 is CASGLSSSPLQYF. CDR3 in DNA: TGTGCTAGTGGTTTGTCTTCTAGTCCCTTACAGTACTTC.

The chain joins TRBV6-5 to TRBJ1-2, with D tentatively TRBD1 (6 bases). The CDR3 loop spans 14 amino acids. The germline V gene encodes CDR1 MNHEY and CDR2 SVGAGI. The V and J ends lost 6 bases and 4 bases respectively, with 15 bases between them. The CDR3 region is CASRHRENPYGYTF. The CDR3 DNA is TGTGCCAGCAGGCACAGGGAAAATCCCTATGGCTACACCTTC.

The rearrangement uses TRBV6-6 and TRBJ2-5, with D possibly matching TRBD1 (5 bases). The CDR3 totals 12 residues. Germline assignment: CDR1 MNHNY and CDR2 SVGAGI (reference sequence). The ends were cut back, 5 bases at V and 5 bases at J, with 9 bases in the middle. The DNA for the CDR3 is TGTGCCAGCAGTACAGGTCTGGAGACCCAGTACTTC. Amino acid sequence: CASSTGLETQYF.

The CDR3, as DNA: TGTGCCTGGGGGGTCGGGGAGCAGTACTTC. Protein: CAWGVGEQYF. The V call is TRBV30, the J call TRBJ2-7; D is ambiguous. Germline V gene lookup returns CDR1 GTSNPN and CDR2 SVGIG (reference sequence). This CDR3 spans 10 amino acids. V was shortened by 5 bases and J by 7 bases, with 9 bases between the two germline ends.

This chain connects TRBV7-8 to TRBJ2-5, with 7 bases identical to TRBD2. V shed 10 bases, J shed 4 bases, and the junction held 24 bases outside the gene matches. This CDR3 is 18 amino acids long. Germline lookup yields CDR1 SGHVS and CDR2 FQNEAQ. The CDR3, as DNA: TGTGCCACCGGCGTGGGGACCCATTTCAGGACGGGAGGAGAGACCCAGTACTTC. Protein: CATGVGTHFRTGGETQYF.

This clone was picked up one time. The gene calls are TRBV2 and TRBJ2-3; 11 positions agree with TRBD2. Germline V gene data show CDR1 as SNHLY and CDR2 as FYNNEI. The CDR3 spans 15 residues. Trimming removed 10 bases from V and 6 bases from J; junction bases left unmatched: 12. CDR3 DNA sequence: TGTGCCACCGGGAGGACTAGCGGGCTAATGGATACGCAGTATTTT. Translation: CATGRTSGLMDTQYF.

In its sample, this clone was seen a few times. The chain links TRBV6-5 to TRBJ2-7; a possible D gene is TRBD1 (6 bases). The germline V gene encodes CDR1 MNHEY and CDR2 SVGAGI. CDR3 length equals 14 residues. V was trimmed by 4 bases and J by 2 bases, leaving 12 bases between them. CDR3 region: CASSSRGSAYEQYF. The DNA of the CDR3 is TGTGCCAGCAGTTCCAGGGGCTCGGCCTACGAGCAGTACTTC.

The CDR3: CASSALAGELSYEQYF. Written as DNA, the CDR3 is TGTGCCAGCAGCGCCTTAGCGGGGGAGCTTTCCTACGAGCAGTACTTC. The chain couples TRBV9 to TRBJ2-7; 9 bases are shared with TRBD2. After removal of 3 bases from V and 1 base from J, the junction contained 8 bases not matched to a gene. Germline CDR1 is SGDLS and CDR2 is YYNGEE. CDR3 length: 16 amino acids.

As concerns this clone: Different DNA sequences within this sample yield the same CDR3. CDR3 nucleotides: TGTGCCAGCAGCCAAGCCACTAGCGGACAAGAGACCCAGTACTTC. Encoded protein: CASSQATSGQETQYF. This chain uses TRBV4-2 with TRBJ2-5; 8 nucleotides line up with TRBD2. There are 15 residues in the CDR3. Unmatched junction bases numbered 3, after V lost 1 base and J lost 2 bases. Germline lookup yields CDR1 LGHNA and CDR2 YNFKEQ.

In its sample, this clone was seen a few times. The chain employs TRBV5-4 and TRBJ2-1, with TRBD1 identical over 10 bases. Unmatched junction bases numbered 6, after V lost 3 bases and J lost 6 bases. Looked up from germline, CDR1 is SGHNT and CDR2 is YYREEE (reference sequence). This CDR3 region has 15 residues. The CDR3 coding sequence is TGTGCCAGCAGCTCCGGGACAGGGGCGGGCAATGAGCAGTTCTTC. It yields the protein CASSSGTGAGNEQFF.

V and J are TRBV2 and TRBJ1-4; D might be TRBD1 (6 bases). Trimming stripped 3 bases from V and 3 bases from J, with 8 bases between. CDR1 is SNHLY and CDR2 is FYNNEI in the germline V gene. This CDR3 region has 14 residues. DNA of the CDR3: TGTGCCAGCAGTGAGGGGGCGGCTAATGAAAAACTGTTTTTT. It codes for CASSEGAANEKLFF.